The entry below describes one TCR beta chain. Cohorts were based on clinical histories the participants reported. The data are from a study of blood T cell repertoires in COVID-19. Per the original data handling: Reference gene primer amplification gave estimated nucleated cell counts. The table came from immunoSEQ multiplex PCR; TCRdb's copy has only in-frame clones and leaves some out. V, J and clone size are taken as reported in that table, and D and trimming were inferred from the DNA itself. The table records 200,000 to 300,000 clones, approximately 83% of them present only once. Sequencing was done on a sample of PBMCs or T cells enriched from blood (not recorded which). The TCR originated in a woman aged 40 to 55 with acute COVID-19.

CDR3 sequence (DNA): TGTGCCAGCAGTTTGGGCAGTGGATCGCCCCAGCATTTT. Its protein is CASSLGSGSPQHF. The V and J genes are TRBV12-3 or TRBV12-4 and TRBJ1-5; the D is unclear. The CDR3 extends over 13 amino acids. The V end lost 3 bases, the J end lost 9 bases, and 12 bases lay between the germline ends.